The 20 T cell receptor beta chains given below trace back to one sample, sequenced in a study of shared clonotypes between healthy human individuals. TCRdb's copy holds only in-frame clones and misses some; the assay was immunoSEQ multiplex PCR. The profile shows about 460,000 clones, more than 70% of them singletons. Specimen: PBMCs. These receptors all stem from a woman between 40 and 55 years old in good health. Some clones in this sample may be carry-over from other donors' samples.

On this clone: This likely traces to a read error, being one base from a far larger clone. The rearrangement uses TRBV7-3 and TRBJ2-7, with 7 bases fitting TRBD2. Per germline, CDR1 SGHTA and CDR2 FQGTGA. This CDR3 has 12 amino acids. V dropped 3 bases and J dropped 5; count of bases not matched to a gene: 1. The CDR3 DNA reads as TGTGCCAGCAGCTTGGCGGGGGACGAGCAGTACTTC. Encoded protein: CASSLAGDEQYF.

A remark on this clone: This sequence is one base from a far larger clone and is likely a read error. V is TRBV7-9 and J is TRBJ2-6; D is unresolved. Trimming shortened V by 5 bases and J by 0 bases, and 11 bases separated the two germline ends. The CDR3 length is 16 residues. Germline assignment: CDR1 SEHNR and CDR2 FQNEAQ (reference sequence). The CDR3 protein is CASSPSVYSGANVLTF. DNA for the CDR3: TGTGCCAGCAGCCCCTCGGTCTACTCTGGGGCCAACGTCCTGACTTTC.

The chain couples TRBV9 to TRBJ2-3; TRBD2 might be the D (5 bases). The ends were cut back, 0 bases at V and 4 bases at J, with 12 bases in the middle. Germline V gene sequence: CDR1 SGDLS, CDR2 YYNGEE. The CDR3 has 15 residues. The chain's CDR3 is CASSVAGYLADTQYF. The CDR3 bases are TGTGCCAGCAGCGTAGCGGGGTATCTCGCAGATACGCAGTATTTT.

This clone turned up a few times. V is TRBV10-3 and J is TRBJ2-2; 8 bases agree with TRBD1. Trimming removed 2 bases from V and 5 bases from J; junction bases left unmatched: 4. The CDR3 is 15 amino acids. Germline V gives CDR1 ENHRY, CDR2 SYGVKD. The CDR3 loop is CAISERTGWTGELFF. The CDR3 nucleotides are TGTGCCATCAGTGAGAGGACAGGGTGGACCGGGGAGCTGTTTTTT.

CDR3 nucleotide sequence: TGTGCCAGCAGTTACACGGGAGGGCCGTTCGACGAGCAGTACTTC. Its protein is CASSYTGGPFDEQYF. The rearrangement uses TRBV7-9 and TRBJ2-7; 8 nucleotides line up with TRBD2. CDR3 length equals 15 residues. Trimming cost V 6 bases and J 5 bases; bases outside gene matches: 12. The germline gives CDR1 SEHNR, CDR2 FQNEAQ (reference sequence).

The genes are TRBV9 and TRBJ2-2; TRBD2 matches 7 bases. The CDR3 runs to 14 residues. In germline, CDR1 is SGDLS, CDR2 YYNGEE. The trim removed 6 bases at V and 1 base at J, leaving 3 bases unmatched. The CDR3: CASTGLLNTGELFF. CDR3 coding DNA: TGTGCCAGCACGGGACTATTGAACACCGGGGAGCTGTTTTTT.

J is TRBJ1-2 and V is TRBV28; 11 bases are a match to TRBD1. The ends lost 3 bases at V and 3 bases at J; junction bases unmatched: 3. The CDR3 covers 15 residues. From germline, CDR1 is MDHEN and CDR2 SYDVKM. The CDR3 loop is CASSLGGQGDYGYTF. The CDR3 DNA reads as TGTGCCAGCAGTTTGGGGGGACAGGGGGACTATGGCTACACCTTC.

This rearrangement joins TRBV5-4 to TRBJ2-3, with D possibly being TRBD2 (5 bases). V shed 3 bases and J shed 0 bases, with 8 bases lying between them. CDR1 SGHNT and CDR2 YYREEE come from the germline V gene (reference sequence). This CDR3 has 14 amino acids. CDR3 amino acids: CASSSSFSTDTQYF. Written as DNA, the CDR3 is TGTGCCAGCAGCTCTAGCTTTAGCACAGATACGCAGTATTTT.

This chain joins TRBV11-2 and TRBJ2-1; D possibly corresponds to TRBD2 (5 bases). Germline V gene sequence: CDR1 SGHAT, CDR2 FQNNGV. Deletions cut 1 base from V and 6 bases from J, with 13 bases between. The CDR3 runs 15 residues. CDR3 residues: CASSLGLARFNEQFF. The CDR3 DNA sequence: TGTGCCAGCAGCTTAGGCCTAGCTCGATTCAATGAGCAGTTCTTC.

Of note for this clone: The likely explanation is a read error, given a far larger clone one base away. This sequence joins TRBV29-1 and TRBJ1-1, with TRBD1 identical over 8 bases. Germline V gives CDR1 SQVTM, CDR2 ANQGSEA. The CDR3 length is 14 residues. V lost 7 bases and J lost 7; bases outside the gene matches: 14. The CDR3 coding sequence is TGCAGCGCCGCTGACAGGGGAGAGTACATTGAAGCTTTCTTT. This codes for CSAADRGEYIEAFF.

The gene calls are TRBV6-1 and TRBJ2-2; D may match TRBD1 or TRBD2 (5 bases each). V dropped 10 bases and J dropped 0 bases, with 12 bases sitting between them. CDR1 is MNHNS and CDR2 is SASEGT in the germline V gene. The CDR3 totals 14 residues. CDR3 in DNA: TGTGCCACCAGGGACCTCGCGAACACCGGGGAGCTGTTTTTT. Its protein is CATRDLANTGELFF.

V usage is TRBV28 and J usage is TRBJ1-2, with D perhaps TRBD1 (5 bases). This CDR3 is built from 14 residues. V dropped 3 bases and J dropped 0 bases, with 8 bases sitting between them. The germline CDR1 and CDR2 sequences are MDHEN and SYDVKM. The CDR3 is CASSLGGTNYGYTF. In DNA form, the CDR3 reads TGTGCCAGCAGTTTGGGGGGGACTAACTATGGCTACACCTTC.

With regard to this clone: A far larger clone is one nucleotide away, so this likely arose from a read error. Distinct nucleotide sequences in the sample also encode this CDR3. The rearrangement links TRBV29-1 to TRBJ1-3; no clear D gene. V was trimmed by 6 bases and J by 4 bases, leaving 13 bases between them. The CDR3 covers 13 residues. Germline V gene sequence: CDR1 SQVTM, CDR2 ANQGSEA. The CDR3: CSVAWSLGNTIYF. For the CDR3, the DNA is TGCAGCGTCGCCTGGTCTCTCGGAAACACCATATATTTT.

In the case of this clone: A far larger clone lies a single base away; this is likely a read error. The chain employs TRBV7-9 and TRBJ2-5; 8 nucleotides agree with TRBD2. With V trimmed by 3 bases and J by 2 bases, 8 bases remained unmatched. Germline CDR1 and CDR2: SEHNR and FQNEAQ (reference sequence). The CDR3 covers 16 residues. The CDR3 DNA reads TGTGCCAGCAGCTTCGGTAGCGGGAATGGTCAAGAGACCCAGTACTTC. The encoded protein is CASSFGSGNGQETQYF.

The V call is TRBV9, the J call TRBJ1-2; a possible D gene is TRBD1 (6 bases). Trimming removed 0 bases at V and 8 bases at J, with 14 bases between. The germline CDR1 and CDR2 sequences are SGDLS and YYNGEE. There are 14 residues in the CDR3. The CDR3: CASSVEGRGRGYTF. In DNA form, the CDR3 reads TGTGCCAGCAGCGTAGAGGGCAGGGGCCGAGGCTACACCTTC.

The J gene is TRBJ2-7, the V gene TRBV30; TRBD1 agrees at 8 bases. V gave up 1 base and J gave up 4 bases; unmatched junction bases: 9. The CDR3 contains 15 residues. Per germline, CDR1 GTSNPN and CDR2 SVGIG (reference sequence). CDR3 loop: CAWSADRGRQYEQYF. The CDR3 region has the DNA TGTGCCTGGAGTGCAGACAGGGGTCGTCAATACGAGCAGTACTTC. The full variable domain, in which reference TRBV30 and TRBJ2-7 provide the parts outside the CDR3, is SQTIHQWPATLVQPVGSPLSLECTVEGTSNPNLYWYRQAAGRGLQLLFYSVGIGQISSEVPQNLSASRPQDRQFILSSKKLLLSDSGFYLCAWSADRGRQYEQYFGPGTRLTVT.

With regard to this clone: The junction does not match germline at one end; this may be a read error. This chain links TRBV18 with TRBJ1-1, with D perhaps matching TRBD1 (6 bases). The CDR3 consists of 15 residues. Germline CDR1 and CDR2: KGHSH and LQKENI. In DNA form, the CDR3 reads TGTGCCAGCTCCCCACTTCGGGACAAGAACACTGAAGCTTTCTTT. The encoded protein is CASSPLRDKNTEAFF.

V usage is TRBV5-1 and J usage is TRBJ2-2, with D uncertain. CDR1 is SGHRS and CDR2 is YFSETQ in the germline V gene. V was shortened by 3 bases and J by 0 bases, with 9 bases between the two germline ends. The length of the CDR3 is 15 residues. CDR3 bases: TGCGCCAGCAGCTCCCCCAACGCGAACACCGGGGAGCTGTTTTTT. Translated: CASSSPNANTGELFF.

This chain joins TRBV27 and TRBJ2-1; no firm D call. Germline V gene sequence: CDR1 MNHEY, CDR2 SMNVEV (reference sequence). Trimming left V 2 bases short and J 8 bases short, with 7 bases between. The CDR3 spans 12 residues. The CDR3 loop reads CASSLNNHEQFF. The CDR3 bases are TGTGCCAGCAGTTTAAATAACCATGAGCAGTTCTTC.

A few counts support this clone. This chain uses TRBV28 with TRBJ1-1; the D is unclear. V lost 5 bases, J lost 11 bases, and 12 bases lay in between. There are 11 residues in the CDR3. Per the germline V gene, CDR1 is MDHEN and CDR2 is SYDVKM. The chain's CDR3 is CASSPSEVAFF. The CDR3 region has the DNA TGTGCCAGCAGTCCTAGTGAGGTGGCTTTCTTT.